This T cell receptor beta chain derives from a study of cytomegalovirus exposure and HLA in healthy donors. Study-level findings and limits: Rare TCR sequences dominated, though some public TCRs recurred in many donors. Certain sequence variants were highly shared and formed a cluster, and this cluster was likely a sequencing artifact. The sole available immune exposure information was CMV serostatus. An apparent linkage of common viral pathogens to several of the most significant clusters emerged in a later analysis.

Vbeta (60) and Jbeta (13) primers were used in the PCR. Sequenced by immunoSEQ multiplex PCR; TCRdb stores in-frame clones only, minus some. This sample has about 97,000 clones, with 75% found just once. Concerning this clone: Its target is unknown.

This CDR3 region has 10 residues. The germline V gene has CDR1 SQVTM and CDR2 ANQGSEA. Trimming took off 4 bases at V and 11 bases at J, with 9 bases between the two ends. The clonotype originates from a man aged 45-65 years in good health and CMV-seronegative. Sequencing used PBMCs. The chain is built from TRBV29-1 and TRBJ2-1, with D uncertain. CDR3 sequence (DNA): TGCAGCGTTGTTCGAGGTAAGCAGTTCTTC. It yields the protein CSVVRGKQFF.